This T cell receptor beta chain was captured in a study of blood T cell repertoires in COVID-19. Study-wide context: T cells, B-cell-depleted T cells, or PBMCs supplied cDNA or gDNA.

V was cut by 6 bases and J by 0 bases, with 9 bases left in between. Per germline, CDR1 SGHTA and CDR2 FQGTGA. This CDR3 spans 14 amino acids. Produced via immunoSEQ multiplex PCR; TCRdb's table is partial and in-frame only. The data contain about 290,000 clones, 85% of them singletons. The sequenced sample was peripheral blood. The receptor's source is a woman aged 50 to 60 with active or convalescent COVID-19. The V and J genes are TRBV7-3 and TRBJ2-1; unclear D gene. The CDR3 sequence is CASSPLSSYNEQFF. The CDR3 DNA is TGTGCCAGCAGTCCGCTTAGCTCCTACAATGAGCAGTTCTTC.